The 24 T cell receptor beta chains listed next were all sequenced from one sample in a study of blood T cell repertoires in COVID-19. Generated by immunoSEQ multiplex PCR, the TCRdb table keeps only in-frame clones and is missing some. The table lists about 140,000 clones, roughly 73% of them singletons. Sequenced material: peripheral blood. The receptor set was obtained from a woman aged 50 to 65 with active or convalescent COVID-19.

The J gene is TRBJ2-7, the V gene TRBV19, with 7 bases aligning to TRBD2. Per germline, CDR1 LNHDA and CDR2 SQIVND (reference sequence). J lost 2 bases, V lost 5 bases, and 9 bases had no gene match. The CDR3 sequence is 15 residues long. The DNA for the CDR3 is TGTGCCAGTAGTCCAACTTTGACTAGCCCCTACGAGCAGTACTTC. It yields the protein CASSPTLTSPYEQYF.

The rearrangement uses TRBV6-6 and TRBJ2-1, with TRBD1 matching over 9 bases. Germline CDR1 MNHNY, CDR2 SVGAGI (reference sequence). V trimming: 2 bases; J trimming: 7 bases; junction bases outside the gene matches: 9. The CDR3 has 16 residues. Here the CDR3 reads CASSYPATGGQNEQFF. The CDR3 DNA reads as TGTGCCAGCAGTTACCCGGCGACAGGGGGGCAAAATGAGCAGTTCTTC.

The genes are TRBV5-4 and TRBJ1-2, with TRBD1 identical over 8 bases. The V segment lost 0 bases and the J segment 4 bases; nucleotides outside the gene matches: 8. Germline V CDR1 and CDR2: SGHNT, YYREEE (reference sequence). The CDR3 length is 16 residues. The CDR3 region has the DNA TGTGCCAGCAGCTTGGGGGGAGGACAGGGAGTCTATGGCTACACCTTC. Its protein product is CASSLGGGQGVYGYTF.

The V gene is TRBV30, the J gene TRBJ2-4, with D hard to call. Germline V lookup: CDR1 GTSNPN, CDR2 SVGIG (reference sequence). This CDR3 comprises 13 residues. V lost 7 bases, J lost 1 base, and 11 bases lay in between. The CDR3 region has the DNA TGTGCCTTCGTTGAGGCGGCCAAAAACATTCAGTACTTC. This encodes CAFVEAAKNIQYF.

This clone was seen only once. CDR3 in DNA: TGCGCCAGCAGCTTGGTGGGTAGCAAGGTGACAGATACGCAGTATTTT. Its protein is CASSLVGSKVTDTQYF. The chain carries TRBV5-1 and TRBJ2-3; D ambiguous. The CDR3 consists of 16 residues. V was shortened by 0 bases and J by 3 bases, with 14 bases between the two germline ends. CDR1 SGHRS and CDR2 YFSETQ come from the germline V gene.

This sequence joins TRBV5-8 and TRBJ2-3; the D gene is possibly TRBD2 (5 bases). The CDR3 length is 15 residues. CDR1 is SGHTS, CDR2 YDEGEE, per germline. Trimming left V 0 bases short and J 6 bases short, with 14 bases between. The chain's CDR3 is CASSLDISGWDTQYF. The CDR3 DNA reads as TGTGCCAGCAGCTTGGACATCTCGGGGTGGGATACGCAGTATTTT.

This chain joins TRBV10-3 and TRBJ2-1; 12 nucleotides match TRBD1. Germline lookup yields CDR1 ENHRY and CDR2 SYGVKD. CDR3 length equals 14 residues. After removal of 7 bases from V and 7 bases from J, the junction contained 5 bases not matched to a gene. CDR3 residues: CAIKGDRGLNEQFF. CDR3 bases: TGTGCCATCAAGGGGGACAGGGGGCTTAATGAGCAGTTCTTC.

This chain joins TRBV11-2 and TRBJ1-1; D is perhaps TRBD1 (6 bases). The CDR3 runs 14 residues. The germline gives CDR1 SGHAT, CDR2 FQNNGV. V lost 5 bases and J 4 bases, leaving 14 bases between the germline ends. The CDR3: CASSRTELITEAFF. DNA for the CDR3: TGTGCCAGCAGCCGGACAGAACTTATCACTGAAGCTTTCTTT.

The chain is built from TRBV3-1 (or the pseudogene TRBV3-2) and TRBJ2-5; D gene unclear. This CDR3 contains 16 residues. The germline V and J ends were trimmed by 5 bases and 2 bases, with 18 bases remaining between them. Germline V gene data show CDR1 as LGHDT and CDR2 as YNNKEL (reference sequence). CDR3 region: CASSSPYTAIQETQYF. CDR3 nucleotide sequence: TGTGCCAGCAGCTCTCCGTACACAGCAATTCAAGAGACCCAGTACTTC.

The chain links TRBV18 to TRBJ1-1, with TRBD1 as a possible D gene (6 bases). This CDR3 spans 15 amino acids. Trimming stripped 3 bases from V and 1 base from J, with 12 bases between. Germline loops: CDR1 KGHSH, CDR2 LQKENI. The CDR3 reads CASSPDRLPNTEAFF. The DNA for the CDR3 is TGTGCCAGCTCACCGGACAGACTCCCGAACACTGAAGCTTTCTTT.

The chain has TRBV30 and TRBJ1-1; 8 nucleotides line up with TRBD1. Trimming took 5 bases from V and 3 from J; bases not matched to a gene: 5. This CDR3 is 13 amino acids long. From germline, CDR1 is GTSNPN and CDR2 SVGIG (reference sequence). The chain's CDR3 is CAWGGRGHTEAFF. In DNA form, the CDR3 reads TGTGCCTGGGGTGGCAGGGGGCACACTGAAGCTTTCTTT.

This CDR3 is CASRPSPSSYEQYF. The DNA for the CDR3 is TGCGCCAGCAGACCCTCACCGAGTTCCTACGAGCAGTACTTC. This chain joins TRBV5-1 and TRBJ2-7, with D unresolved. This CDR3 is built from 14 residues. Germline V lookup: CDR1 SGHRS, CDR2 YFSETQ. The V gene lost 5 bases and the J gene lost 1 base, with 13 bases spanning the gap.

This chain uses TRBV4-3 with TRBJ1-2; the match to TRBD1 covers 11 bases. This CDR3 region has 15 residues. Germline loops: CDR1 LGHNA, CDR2 YSLEER. J was trimmed by 6 bases and V by 0 bases; bases with no gene match: 3. CDR3 nucleotides: TGCGCCAGCAGCCAAGATTTGGGACAGGGGGATGGCTACACCTTC. Translation: CASSQDLGQGDGYTF.

V usage is TRBV7-2 and J usage is TRBJ1-2; D remains ambiguous. The CDR3 has 12 amino acids. Deletions cut 3 bases from V and 5 bases from J, with 7 bases between. The germline gives CDR1 SGHTA, CDR2 FQGNSA. Here the CDR3 DNA reads TGTGCCAGCAGCTTGAGAGGGTATGGCTACACCTTC. It is translated as CASSLRGYGYTF.

CDR3 DNA sequence: TGTGCCAGCAGCTTACACGGGGGTGAAGCTAGTGAGCAGTTCTTC. Translated, it gives CASSLHGGEASEQFF. This sequence joins TRBV11-2 and TRBJ2-1; tentatively, D is TRBD2 (6 bases). Germline-derived CDR1 and CDR2 are SGHAT and FQNNGV. This CDR3 spans 15 amino acids. V was shortened by 2 bases and J by 9 bases, with 17 bases between the two germline ends.

This rearrangement joins TRBV24-1 to TRBJ2-3; 10 bases map to TRBD2. Germline assignment: CDR1 KGHDR and CDR2 SFDVKD. After removal of 3 bases from V and 5 bases from J, the junction contained 10 bases not matched to a gene. CDR3 size: 17 residues. This CDR3 is CATSDPRGSGGEDTQYF. The DNA for the CDR3 is TGTGCCACCAGTGATCCTCGAGGAAGCGGGGGGGAAGATACGCAGTATTTT.

This chain joins TRBV5-1 and TRBJ2-3; 13 nucleotides align to TRBD2. Germline CDR1 is SGHRS and CDR2 is YFSETQ. Trimming removed 3 bases from V and 3 bases from J; junction bases left unmatched: 10. This CDR3 is 18 amino acids long. In DNA, the CDR3 is TGCGCCAGCAGCTCGAAACTAGCGGGAGGGCCTCAGACAGATACGCAGTATTTT. Translation: CASSSKLAGGPQTDTQYF.

This clone has only one observation. The chain is built from TRBV7-8 and TRBJ2-2, with TRBD1 as a possible D gene (5 bases). Trimming shortened V by 2 bases and J by 0 bases, and 10 bases separated the two germline ends. The CDR3 sequence is 16 residues long. Germline CDR1 SGHVS, CDR2 FQNEAQ. The CDR3 is CASSLTAGTNTGELFF. For the CDR3, the DNA is TGTGCCAGCAGCTTAACGGCAGGGACGAACACCGGGGAGCTGTTTTTT. Based on the CDR3 plus reference TRBV7-8 and TRBJ2-2, the full variable domain is GAGVSQSPRYKVAKRGQDVALRCDPISGHVSLFWYQQALGQGPEFLTYFQNEAQLDKSGLPSDRFFAERPEGSVSTLKIQRTQQEDSAVYLCASSLTAGTNTGELFFGEGSRLTVL.

The rearrangement uses TRBV2 and TRBJ2-7; 10 bases fit TRBD1. This CDR3 is 13 amino acids long. J lost 3 bases, V lost 8 bases, and 4 bases had no gene match. Per germline, CDR1 SNHLY and CDR2 FYNNEI. DNA for the CDR3: TGTGCCAGCGACCGGGACAGGGGCTACGAGCAGTACTTC. Its translation is CASDRDRGYEQYF. Drawing the rest from reference TRBV2 and TRBJ2-7, the complete variable domain is EPEVTQTPSHQVTQMGQEVILRCVPISNHLYFYWYRQILGQKVEFLVSFYNNEISEKSEIFDDQFSVERPDGSNFTLKIRSTKLEDSAMYFCASDRDRGYEQYFGPGTRLTVT.

The rearrangement links TRBV4-3 to TRBJ1-6; a possible D gene is TRBD1 (5 bases). V lost 0 bases to trimming and J lost 8 bases, with 11 bases between them. CDR1 LGHNA and CDR2 YSLEER come from the germline V gene. The CDR3 extends over 15 amino acids. CDR3 amino acids: CASSQDSGWDSPLHF. The CDR3 bases are TGCGCCAGCAGCCAAGATTCAGGGTGGGATTCACCCCTCCACTTT.

This chain uses TRBV9 with TRBJ2-2; unclear D gene. CDR1 and CDR2 from the germline V gene are SGDLS and YYNGEE. The CDR3 contains 14 residues. The V end was cut by 4 bases, the J end by 6 bases, with 13 bases between. This chain's CDR3 is CASSPNPGPGELFF. The CDR3 nucleotides are TGTGCCAGCAGCCCAAACCCAGGTCCCGGGGAGCTGTTTTTT.

This chain uses TRBV7-2 with TRBJ2-3, with 10 positions matching TRBD1. The V and J ends lost 5 bases and 6 bases, in that order; junction bases with no gene match: 11. CDR1 is SGHTA, CDR2 FQGNSA, per germline. The CDR3 is 16 amino acids. CDR3 DNA sequence: TGTGCCAGCAGCCCGCCCGGGACAGGGGCACAGGATACGCAGTATTTT. It encodes CASSPPGTGAQDTQYF. The variable domain in full, completed from reference TRBV7-2 and TRBJ2-3, reads GAGVSQSPSNKVTEKGKDVELRCDPISGHTALYWYRQSLGQGLEFLIYFQGNSAPDKSGLPSDRFSAERTGGSVSTLTIQRTQQEDSAVYLCASSPPGTGAQDTQYFGPGTRLTVL.

This clone was seen a few times. V and J are TRBV2 and TRBJ2-2; D is perhaps TRBD2 (6 bases). This CDR3 region has 16 residues. The germline V gene has CDR1 SNHLY and CDR2 FYNNEI. Trimming took 1 base from V and 3 from J, leaving 12 bases between them. The CDR3 DNA sequence: TGTGCCAGCAGTGAAGAAGGGACTGCCTACACCGGGGAGCTGTTTTTT. This gives the protein CASSEEGTAYTGELFF.

This clone was detected a few times. This chain joins TRBV5-6 and TRBJ1-1; weak D call: TRBD1 (5 bases). Trimming removed 0 bases from V and 3 bases from J, with 9 bases in between. The CDR3 is 14 amino acids. Per germline, CDR1 SGHDT and CDR2 YYEEEE. In DNA form, the CDR3 reads TGTGCCAGCAGCTTGGTCGGGGGGGACACTGAAGCTTTCTTT. Translated: CASSLVGGDTEAFF. The full variable domain, completed using reference TRBV5-6 and TRBJ1-1, is DAGVTQSPTHLIKTRGQQVTLRCSPKSGHDTVSWYQQALGQGPQFIFQYYEEEERQRGNFPDRFSGHQFPNYSSELNVNALLLGDSALYLCASSLVGGDTEAFFGQGTRLTVV.